Each of the 27 T cell receptor beta chains below was sequenced from the same sample in a study of CD8 T cells in Susac syndrome. RNA was extracted with the RNeasy kit, and a quantity of roughly 0.45 to 1 ug was reverse transcribed using random hexamers. MiXCR, run by TCRdb on the immunoSEQ multiplex PCR reads, gives a single entry per CDR3 protein. The sample contains 100,000 to 150,000 distinct CDR3 sequences, about 95% of which appear only once. Sample: CD4+ T cells from PBMCs. Receptors were obtained from a human donor in good health.

This sequence joins TRBV29-1 and TRBJ1-1; possible D gene TRBD1, 6 bases. In germline, CDR1 is SQVTM, CDR2 ANQGSEA. The V gene lost 4 bases and the J gene lost 0 bases, with 9 bases spanning the gap. The CDR3 has 13 amino acids. The CDR3 reads CSVGGALNTEAFF. CDR3 nucleotides: TGCAGCGTTGGGGGGGCTTTGAACACTGAAGCTTTCTTT.

CDR3 sequence: CAWSPGAKNIQYF. Here the CDR3 DNA reads TGTGCCTGGAGTCCCGGGGCCAAAAACATTCAGTACTTC. This rearrangement joins TRBV30 to TRBJ2-4; no reliable D call. The germline V gene encodes CDR1 GTSNPN and CDR2 SVGIG (reference sequence). The CDR3 runs to 13 residues. V was trimmed by 2 bases and J by 1 base, leaving 6 bases between them.

The chain joins TRBV18 to TRBJ2-7, with D perhaps TRBD1 (8 bases). The CDR3 is 15 amino acids. Germline CDR1 is KGHSH and CDR2 is LQKENI. Trimming shortened V by 0 bases and J by 4 bases, and 13 bases separated the two germline ends. The CDR3 DNA is TGTGCCAGCTCACCACCGCGGGGGACAGGTTACGAGCAGTACTTC. This sequence encodes CASSPPRGTGYEQYF.

The chain uses TRBV5-6 and TRBJ2-7, with D maybe TRBD1 (5 bases). This CDR3 comprises 14 residues. CDR1 and CDR2 (germline): SGHDT, YYEEEE. Between the trimmed V and J ends, which lost 2 bases and 2 bases, there was a span of 11 bases. CDR3 residues: CASSLKGVTYEQYF. CDR3 DNA sequence: TGTGCCAGCAGCTTAAAAGGGGTTACCTACGAGCAGTACTTC.

The chain employs TRBV7-9 and TRBJ2-7, with TRBD1 as a possible D gene (6 bases). The CDR3 extends over 12 amino acids. CDR1 is SEHNR and CDR2 is FQNEAQ in the germline V gene (reference sequence). Trimming cost V 6 bases and J 7 bases, with 13 bases left between them. The CDR3 sequence: CASSPGHWEQYF. Written as DNA, the CDR3 is TGTGCCAGCAGTCCGGGACACTGGGAGCAGTACTTC.

The chain joins TRBV30 to TRBJ1-2; TRBD1 is a possible D gene (5 bases). V lost 0 bases, J lost 7 bases, and 15 bases lay in between. CDR1 GTSNPN and CDR2 SVGIG come from the germline V gene (reference sequence). The CDR3 spans 14 residues. CDR3 sequence (DNA): TGTGCCTGGAGTGTATTGTGGCCAGGGTTTGGCTACACCTTC. It specifies CAWSVLWPGFGYTF.

A remark on this clonotype: An end of the junction differs from the germline gene, which may be a read error. The chain uses TRBV10-3 and TRBJ2-7; the D is unclear. The CDR3 has 12 residues. Germline loops: CDR1 ENHRY, CDR2 SYGVKD. The CDR3 here is CAIGDQTYEQYF. CDR3 DNA: TGTGCCATCGGTGACCAAACCTACGAGCAGTACTTC.

This clonotype was picked up one time. This rearrangement joins TRBV20-1 to TRBJ2-7; possibly TRBD2 for D (5 bases). Trimming took off 3 bases at V and 3 bases at J, with 9 bases between the two ends. The CDR3 covers 12 residues. CDR1 is DFQATT, CDR2 SNEGSKA, per germline (reference sequence). The CDR3 DNA reads TGCAGTGCTAGTGACTACCGCTACGAGCAGTACTTC. It codes for CSASDYRYEQYF.

The chain is built from TRBV3-1 and TRBJ2-1; D not certain. Germline V CDR1 and CDR2: LGHDT, YNNKEL (reference sequence). There are 14 residues in the CDR3. The ends were cut back, 1 base at V and 4 bases at J, with 8 bases in the middle. DNA of the CDR3: TGTGCCAGCAGCCAAGCCGGGCAATACAATGAGCAGTTCTTC. It encodes CASSQAGQYNEQFF.

The chain uses TRBV3-1 and TRBJ2-7; no definite D call. The CDR3 has 13 residues. Germline-derived CDR1 and CDR2 are LGHDT and YNNKEL (reference sequence). The germline V and J ends were trimmed by 2 bases and 6 bases, with 11 bases remaining between them. CDR3 nucleotide sequence: TGTGCCAGCAGCCAATACGACGGCGGCGAGCAGTACTTC. This encodes CASSQYDGGEQYF.

The chain's CDR3 is CASSGSTNTYGYTF. In DNA, the CDR3 is TGTGCCAGCAGCGGATCCACGAATACCTATGGCTACACCTTC. V usage is TRBV7-2 and J usage is TRBJ1-2, with D uncertain. The CDR3 loop spans 14 amino acids. Trimming cost V 5 bases and J 4 bases, with 14 bases left between them. Germline CDR1 SGHTA, CDR2 FQGNSA.

This chain uses TRBV5-1 with TRBJ2-7, with D unresolved. Germline V gene data show CDR1 as SGHRS and CDR2 as YFSETQ. The length of the CDR3 is 13 residues. Trimming left V 0 bases short and J 2 bases short, with 6 bases between. CDR3 amino acids: CASSLERAYEQYF. The CDR3 DNA follows: TGCGCCAGCAGCTTGGAACGAGCCTACGAGCAGTACTTC.

This sequence joins TRBV3-1 and TRBJ2-1; D is possibly TRBD1 (6 bases). The CDR3 runs 14 residues. CDR1 is LGHDT, CDR2 YNNKEL, per germline (reference sequence). V gave up 7 bases and J gave up 0 bases, with 10 bases separating them. CDR3 bases: TGTGCCAGCACCCAGGGGAGCTCCTACAATGAGCAGTTCTTC. This translates into CASTQGSSYNEQFF.

The chain uses TRBV6-1 and TRBJ2-1, with no clear D. The CDR3 is 14 amino acids. Germline CDR1 reads MNHNS; CDR2 reads SASEGT. V dropped 7 bases and J dropped 7 bases, with 17 bases sitting between them. CDR3 nucleotides: TGTGCCAGCACAAGTGAAGGGCCAGGAAATGAGCAGTTCTTC. Translation gives CASTSEGPGNEQFF.

CDR3 nucleotides: TGTGCCAGCAGCTCGGGGGTAGTGGCGGGTGAAAAACTGTTTTTT. Residues: CASSSGVVAGEKLFF. This chain connects TRBV11-2 to TRBJ1-4; tentatively, D is TRBD1 (5 bases). There are 15 residues in the CDR3. The germline V and J ends were trimmed by 4 bases and 7 bases, with 16 bases remaining between them. In germline, CDR1 is SGHAT, CDR2 FQNNGV.

The chain employs TRBV12-3 or TRBV12-4 and TRBJ2-7, with a tentative D call TRBD1 (6 bases). Trimming took off 9 bases at V and 5 bases at J, with 17 bases between the two ends. This CDR3 is 13 amino acids long. The CDR3 nucleotides read TGTGCCAGTAACCGGGACATTAAGGACGAGCAGTACTTC. Protein: CASNRDIKDEQYF.

The gene calls are TRBV23-1 and TRBJ2-1, with D unclear. TRBV23-1 is filed as an ORF, its function uncertain. The V end lost 11 bases, the J end lost 8 bases, and 7 bases lay between the germline ends. CDR3 length: 9 amino acids. For the CDR3, the DNA is TGCGCCTTTGAATATGAGCAGTTCTTC. Encoded protein: CAFEYEQFF.

The chain uses TRBV29-1 and TRBJ2-5; D is possibly TRBD1 (6 bases). Deletions cut 5 bases from V and 2 bases from J, with 24 bases between. Germline CDR1 is SQVTM and CDR2 is ANQGSEA. The CDR3 is 17 residues long. This chain's CDR3 is CSVQGLSSPLPQETQYF. As DNA, the CDR3 is TGCAGCGTTCAGGGGCTCTCTTCGCCACTACCGCAAGAGACCCAGTACTTC. The variable domain in full, with the rest retrieved from reference TRBV29-1 and TRBJ2-5, is SAVISQKPSRDICQRGTSLTIQCQVDSQVTMMFWYRQQPGQSLTLIATANQGSEATYESGFVIDKFPISRPNLTFSTLTVSNMSPEDSSIYLCSVQGLSSPLPQETQYFGPGTRLLVL.

Notes on this clonotype: The junction differs from germline at one of its ends, possibly a read error. The chain employs TRBV3-1 and TRBJ2-7; D unclear. There are 12 residues in the CDR3. From germline, CDR1 is LGHDT and CDR2 YNNKEL (reference sequence). CDR3 nucleotides: TGTGCCAGCAGCCAAGGAGTCTACGAACAGTACTTC. Amino acids: CASSQGVYEQYF.

This rearrangement joins TRBV4-1 to TRBJ2-7; TRBD2 agrees at 9 bases. There are 16 residues in the CDR3. With 0 bases clipped from V and 4 bases from J, the junction kept 7 bases outside the gene matches. Germline-derived CDR1 and CDR2 are MGHRA and YSYEKL. The CDR3 DNA follows: TGCGCCAGCAGCCAAGATGAGGGCGGGAGGGCTTACGAGCAGTACTTC. This codes for CASSQDEGGRAYEQYF.

The V call is TRBV9, the J call TRBJ2-5; perhaps D is TRBD1 or TRBD2 (5 bases each). CDR3 size: 14 residues. Germline V gene sequence: CDR1 SGDLS, CDR2 YYNGEE. V shed 4 bases and J shed 2 bases, with 12 bases lying between them. Here the CDR3 DNA reads TGTGCCAGCAGCCCATCCGGGGCACAAGAGACCCAGTACTTC. This gives the protein CASSPSGAQETQYF. Looking up the rest from reference TRBV9 and TRBJ2-5 gives the full variable domain: DSGVTQTPKHLITATGQRVTLRCSPRSGDLSVYWYQQSLDQGLQFLIQYYNGEERAKGNILERFSAQQFPDLHSELNLSSLELGDSALYFCASSPSGAQETQYFGPGTRLLVL.

The V and J genes are TRBV5-1 and TRBJ2-5, with D perhaps being TRBD1 or TRBD2 (5 bases each). Germline V CDR1 and CDR2: SGHRS, YFSETQ. Deletions cut 3 bases from V and 4 bases from J, with 13 bases between. The CDR3 sequence is 14 residues long. The CDR3 sequence: CASSWRRERETQYF. The CDR3 DNA reads TGCGCCAGCAGCTGGCGCAGGGAGAGAGAGACCCAGTACTTC. Together with reference TRBV5-1 and TRBJ2-5, the CDR3 gives the full variable domain: KAGVTQTPRYLIKTRGQQVTLSCSPISGHRSVSWYQQTPGQGLQFLFEYFSETQRNKGNFPGRFSGRQFSNSRSEMNVSTLELGDSALYLCASSWRRERETQYFGPGTRLLVL.

This chain uses TRBV19 with TRBJ1-1; 8 nucleotides match TRBD1. The germline gives CDR1 LNHDA, CDR2 SQIVND (reference sequence). CDR3 size: 16 residues. With V trimmed by 10 bases and J by 0 bases, 13 bases remained unmatched. CDR3 sequence (DNA): TGTGCCACCCAAAGGGGGGGACAGGCCATGAACACTGAAGCTTTCTTT. Translation: CATQRGGQAMNTEAFF. The variable domain in full, completed from reference TRBV19 and TRBJ1-1, reads DGGITQSPKYLFRKEGQNVTLSCEQNLNHDAMYWYRQDPGQGLRLIYYSQIVNDFQKGDIAEGYSVSREKKESFPLTVTSAQKNPTAFYLCATQRGGQAMNTEAFFGQGTRLTVV.

The chain carries TRBV27 and TRBJ2-5, with a tentative D call TRBD2 (5 bases). The germline V gene has CDR1 MNHEY and CDR2 SMNVEV (reference sequence). The germline V and J ends were trimmed by 2 bases and 2 bases, with 6 bases remaining between them. CDR3 length: 13 amino acids. This CDR3 reads CASSLRLQETQYF. The CDR3 region has the DNA TGTGCCAGCAGTTTAAGACTACAAGAGACCCAGTACTTC.

This clonotype was recorded once. The rearrangement joins TRBV7-6 to TRBJ1-1; D might be TRBD1 (5 bases). The germline V gene encodes CDR1 SGHVS and CDR2 FNYEAQ. This CDR3 comprises 14 residues. Between the trimmed V and J ends, which lost 4 bases and 4 bases, there was a span of 13 bases. CDR3 region: CASSSDRGSTEAFF. The DNA for the CDR3 is TGTGCCAGCAGCTCCGACCGGGGCAGCACTGAAGCTTTCTTT.

The chain couples TRBV2 to TRBJ2-2; no firm D call. CDR1 and CDR2 (germline): SNHLY, FYNNEI. The CDR3 consists of 14 residues. V lost 2 bases, J lost 8 bases, and 12 bases lay in between. The DNA for the CDR3 is TGTGCCAGCAGTGAAATCTTTTTGTCAGGGGAGCTGTTTTTT. Translating it yields CASSEIFLSGELFF.

The genes are TRBV27 and TRBJ1-5, with D uncertain. CDR3 length: 15 amino acids. V was pared by 4 bases and J by 2 bases, with 12 bases between. Germline values: CDR1 MNHEY, CDR2 SMNVEV (reference sequence). The CDR3 DNA reads as TGTGCCAGCAGTTCGAACACAGCGGGCAATCAGCCCCAGCATTTT. Encoded protein: CASSSNTAGNQPQHF.